The present TCR beta chain was sequenced within a study of type 1 regulatory T cells (dated by TCRdb to the early 2020s). About the study as a whole: The study characterized an in vitro protocol that generated a Tr1-enriched, alloantigen-specific CD4 T cell product named T-allo10. Patients with hematological malignancies who were receiving allogeneic hematopoietic stem cell transplantation were the group in which T-allo10 was being clinically evaluated.

CDR1 is given as SGHRS and CDR2 as YFSETQ, both from the germline V gene. The CDR3 spans 16 residues, from the cysteine through the phenylalanine. The only DNA kept is the CDR3, 48 bases in frame from the first base. The junction shows trimming of 4 bases on V and 2 bases on J, and the gene matches do not reach 8 bases of it. The sequencer was an Illumina MiSeq. TCRdb passed the public sequencing reads through fastp at Q25 and MiXCR, retaining productive beta sequences. For every CDR3 protein sequence, its rows merge into one entry that carries the most common genes and DNA. The sample data list approximately 97,000 distinct CDR3 sequences, and 31% of these were observed just once. In total, the top ten clones hold 2.2% of the sample. About this clonotype itself: Its target antigen remains unknown. No base-level quality is on record; no much larger clone is a single base apart.

Sequences were obtained from CD4+ T cells, either the whole sample or a sorted fraction (not recorded which). The chain is encoded by TRBV5-1 joined to TRBJ2-3; 9 central bases correspond to TRBD2. This TCR was sampled from a human donor in good health. The DNA is as follows: TGCGCCAGCAGCCCGGGGGCTAGCGGGAACACAGATACGCAGTATTTT. It is translated as CASSPGASGNTDTQYF. When the CDR3 is completed using the reference TRBV5-1 and TRBJ2-3 genes on either side, the full variable domain is KAGVTQTPRYLIKTRGQQVTLSCSPISGHRSVSWYQQTPGQGLQFLFEYFSETQRNKGNFPGRFSGRQFSNSRSEMNVSTLELGDSALYLCASSPGASGNTDTQYFGPGTRLTVL.